The clone carrying this TCR beta chain was observed a few times. In the authors' methods: From reference gene primer amplification, estimates of nucleated cell counts were derived. Sequencing was performed with immunoSEQ multiplex PCR; in TCRdb, only in-frame clones are kept and a portion is missing. From that table come the V and J calls and clone size; the DNA was used to work out D and trimming. The sample comprises approximately 240,000 clones, roughly 80% of which are singletons, and roughly 20% rests with the top ten. The germline V gene has CDR1 LGHNA and CDR2 YNFKEQ. This CDR3 spans 12 amino acids. V was pared by 5 bases and J by 9 bases, with 2 bases of the junction left unmatched. The data were obtained in a study of blood T cell repertoires in COVID-19. About the research overall: Acute-phase and convalescent COVID-19 samples originated in the United States, Italy and Spain. PBMCs, B-cell-depleted T cells, or T cells were the source of the cDNA or gDNA that made up the material.

The rearrangement links TRBV4-2 to TRBJ2-1; 9 bases agree with TRBD2. The TCR originated in a woman of 80 years or more with active or convalescent COVID-19. Sequencing used peripheral blood. CDR3 sequence: CASSISGSEQFF. In nucleotides, the CDR3 is TGTGCCAGCAGCATTAGCGGGAGTGAGCAGTTCTTC.